This TCR beta chain was obtained from a study of blood T cell repertoires in COVID-19. Participants were aged 18 to 89 years from around 24 US areas. Germline V gives CDR1 MNHEY, CDR2 SMNVEV (reference sequence). Unmatched junction bases numbered 9, after V lost 2 bases and J lost 5 bases. The CDR3 has 16 amino acids. Only in-frame clones appear in the TCRdb table, and some are missing; sequencing was by immunoSEQ multiplex PCR. Of roughly 180,000 clones in the sample, approximately 80% were seen once. This TCR was recovered from a woman in her fifties or sixties who had recovered from COVID-19. Input material: PBMCs or T cells enriched from blood (not recorded which). The chain employs TRBV27 and TRBJ2-1, with 7 positions matching TRBD1. The CDR3 loop is CASSLVQGMSHNEQFF. The CDR3 coding sequence is TGTGCCAGCAGTTTAGTACAGGGGATGTCACACAATGAGCAGTTCTTC.